The clone carrying this T cell receptor (beta chain) is categorized as medium-sized (0.01 to 0.1%). The source of the sample is a study of blood T cell repertoires in COVID-19. Study in general: Material from acute and convalescent COVID-19 was sourced from the United States, Italy and Spain. From T cells, B-cell-depleted T cells, or PBMCs came the material, which was cDNA or gDNA.

The authors' processing: Reference gene primers were amplified, and this amplification served to estimate nucleated cell counts. Repertoires were generated with immunoSEQ multiplex PCR, while TCRdb's copy carries only in-frame clones and drops some. The V and J calls and the clone size are those of that table, but D and trimming were determined from the DNA. The sample has approximately 13,000 clones; about 84% are singletons. Trimming pared 6 bases from V and 6 bases from J, leaving 15 bases between. CDR1 is SEHNR, CDR2 FQNEAQ, per germline (reference sequence). The CDR3 runs to 13 residues. This rearrangement joins TRBV7-9 to TRBJ2-7; tentatively, D is TRBD2 (5 bases). The specimen sequenced was peripheral blood. This receptor was taken from a human donor in a cohort sampled during active COVID-19. The CDR3, as DNA: TGTGCCAGCAGACCTAACCTAGCATGCGAGCAGTACTTC. It codes for CASRPNLACEQYF.